This T cell receptor (beta chain) comes out of a study of tumor and adjacent non-tumor tissue in lung cancer. No cell sorting was done before RNA was extracted from the tissue. More than 3 cm separated this lung sample from the edge of the tumor. Notes on this clonotype: What it recognizes is unknown. One end of the junction is discordant with germline, which a read error may explain.

TCRbeta libraries were built with three rounds of nested PCR, modified from ARM-PCR. Each CDR3 protein is one row after TCRdb ran MiXCR on the multiplex PCR reads. The sample records fewer than 100,000 distinct CDR3 sequences, about 82% being singletons. Study-wide findings and caveats: Tumor TCR diversity, when higher, was linked to shorter survival. Compared with tumor, normal lung showed significantly lower TCR diversity.

The source is a man in his 60s with non-small cell lung cancer. Input material: distant non-tumor lung tissue.

DNA for the CDR3: TGTGCCAGCGGCGCCACAATGGGGGGGCCAAAGGAGACCAAGTACTTC. Its protein product is CASGATMGGPKETKYF. This sequence joins TRBV11-2 and TRBJ2-5; a weak D match, TRBD2 (7 bases). CDR1 and CDR2 from the germline V gene are SGHAT and FQNNGV. The CDR3 loop spans 16 amino acids.